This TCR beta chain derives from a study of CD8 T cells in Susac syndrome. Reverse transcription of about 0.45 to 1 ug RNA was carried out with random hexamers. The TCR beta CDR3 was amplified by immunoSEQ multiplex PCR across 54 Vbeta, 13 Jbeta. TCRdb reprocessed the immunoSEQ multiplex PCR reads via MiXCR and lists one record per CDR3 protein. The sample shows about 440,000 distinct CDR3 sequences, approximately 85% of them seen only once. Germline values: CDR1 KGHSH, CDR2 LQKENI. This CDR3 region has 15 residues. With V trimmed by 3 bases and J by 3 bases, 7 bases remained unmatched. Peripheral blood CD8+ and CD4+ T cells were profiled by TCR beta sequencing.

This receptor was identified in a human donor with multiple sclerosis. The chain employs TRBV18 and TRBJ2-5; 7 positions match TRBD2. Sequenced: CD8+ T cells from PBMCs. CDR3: CASSPSTSVEETQYF. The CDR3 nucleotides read TGTGCCAGCTCACCCAGTACTAGCGTGGAAGAGACCCAGTACTTC. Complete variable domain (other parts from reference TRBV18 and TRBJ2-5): NAGVMQNPRHLVRRRGQEARLRCSPMKGHSHVYWYRQLPEEGLKFMVYLQKENIIDESGMPKERFSAEFPKEGPSILRIQQVVRGDSAAYFCASSPSTSVEETQYFGPGTRLLVL.